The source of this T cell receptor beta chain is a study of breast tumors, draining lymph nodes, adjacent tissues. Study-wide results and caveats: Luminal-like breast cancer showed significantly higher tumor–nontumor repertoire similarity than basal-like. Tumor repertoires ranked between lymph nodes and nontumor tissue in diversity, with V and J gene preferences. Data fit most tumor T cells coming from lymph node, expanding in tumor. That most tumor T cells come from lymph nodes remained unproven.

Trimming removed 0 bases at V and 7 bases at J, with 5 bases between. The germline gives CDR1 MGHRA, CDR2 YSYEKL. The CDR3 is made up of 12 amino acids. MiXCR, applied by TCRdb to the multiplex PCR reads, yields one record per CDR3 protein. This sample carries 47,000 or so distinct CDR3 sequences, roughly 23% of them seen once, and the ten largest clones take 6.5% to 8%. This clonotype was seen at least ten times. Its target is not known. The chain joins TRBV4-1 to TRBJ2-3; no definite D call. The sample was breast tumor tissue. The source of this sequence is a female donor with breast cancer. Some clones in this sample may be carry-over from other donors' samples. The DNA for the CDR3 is TGCGCCAGCAGCCAAGATAGCCATACGCAGTATTTT. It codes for CASSQDSHTQYF.